This T cell receptor (beta chain) comes out of a study of blood T cell repertoires in COVID-19. Study background: Whether acute or convalescent, the COVID-19 samples came from the United States, Italy and Spain.

Cohort allocation depended upon clinical history that participants reported. With 7 bases clipped from V and 2 bases from J, the junction kept 10 bases outside the gene matches. Germline V gene data show CDR1 as SGHRS and CDR2 as YFSETQ. This CDR3 contains 16 residues. The table came from immunoSEQ multiplex PCR; TCRdb's copy has only in-frame clones and leaves some out. The sample yields approximately 220,000 clones, 80% to 90% seen once. What was sequenced was PBMCs or T cells enriched from blood (not recorded which). The TCR was taken from a woman aged 18-35 years in a cohort exposed to, infected with or recovered from COVID-19 (not recorded which). This chain uses TRBV5-1 with TRBJ2-3, with TRBD2 matching over 10 bases. The CDR3 here is CASGDQREGPTDTQYF. CDR3 DNA sequence: TGCGCCAGCGGTGACCAGCGGGAGGGCCCCACAGATACGCAGTATTTT.